This TCR beta chain was identified in a study of response to subunit inactivated influenza vaccine. Study conclusions and caveats: Authors suggested each seasonal flu vaccination may recruit only limited numbers of new T cells.

MiXCR, applied by TCRdb to the RT-PCR reads, yields one record per CDR3 protein. The sample includes 500,000 or so distinct CDR3 sequences, 15% to 20% of them seen just once. Germline V gene data show CDR1 as SQVTM and CDR2 as ANQGSEA. Trimming pared 2 bases from V and 6 bases from J, leaving 11 bases between. The CDR3 totals 13 residues. This clonotype was picked up a small number of times. What it binds is not known. The source was CD4+ T cells sorted from PBMCs, collected less than 25 months after vaccination. This chain joins TRBV29-1 and TRBJ2-4; D ambiguous. This receptor was identified in a man in his fifties or sixties who received an inactivated influenza vaccine. The CDR3 sequence is CSVETHLGNIQYF. CDR3 in DNA: TGCAGCGTTGAAACCCACTTGGGAAACATTCAGTACTTC.